These 3 T cell receptor beta chains came from one sample sequenced in a study of OX40 agonist ivuxolimab in advanced cancers. TCRdb's table, derived via immunoSEQ multiplex PCR, lists solely in-frame clones and lacks some. This table holds tens of thousands of clones, about nine tenths found once. The sample consisted of CD4+ or CD8+ T cells sorted from blood, taken in a trial of the OX40 agonist ivuxolimab. The origin of the receptors is an adult with an advanced solid tumor such as melanoma, head and neck, liver or kidney cancer.

This clone has a handful of counts. At the DNA level, this CDR3 is encoded by other sequences in the same sample as well. The chain uses TRBV5-1 and TRBJ2-7; no definite D call. Trimming took off 0 bases at V and 2 bases at J, with 3 bases between the two ends. The CDR3 loop spans 12 amino acids. Germline-derived CDR1 and CDR2 are SGHRS and YFSETQ. CDR3 in amino acids: CASSLAPYEQYF. DNA of the CDR3: TGCGCCAGCAGCTTGGCCCCCTACGAGCAGTACTTC.

As regards this clone: The junction and the germline gene differ at one end; a read error may be behind it. The chain links TRBV6-1 to TRBJ1-1; 7 nucleotides align to TRBD1. The CDR3 is made up of 14 amino acids. Per germline, CDR1 MNHNS and CDR2 SASEGT. The CDR3 loop reads CARRITGAGTEAFF. DNA of the CDR3: TGTGCCCGCAGGATCACAGGGGCTGGCACTGAAGCTTTCTTT.

The chain joins TRBV6-1 to TRBJ2-7; 7 bases line up with TRBD1. Losses at the gene ends were 2 bases for V and 6 bases for J; bases not matched to a gene: 16. The CDR3 covers 17 residues. Germline CDR1 reads MNHNS; CDR2 reads SASEGT. In DNA, the CDR3 is TGTGCCAGCAGTGAAACTAACAGGGGCCCTTATCGTGGCGAGCAGTACTTC. Its protein is CASSETNRGPYRGEQYF.